This T cell receptor (beta chain) was observed in a study of shared clonotypes between healthy human individuals. CDR3 length: 12 amino acids. Trimming shortened V by 0 bases and J by 5 bases, and 3 bases separated the two germline ends. Germline CDR1 reads KGHSH; CDR2 reads LQKENI. This clone was seen just once. Sorted subsets were amplified in replicate PCRs using approximately 200 ng DNA, around 30,000 T cell genomes. Method: immunoSEQ multiplex PCR; TCRdb's copy keeps in-frame clones and lacks some. In the table there are around 940,000 clones, 76% of which are singletons. The sequence derives from a man younger than 35 in good health. The chain couples TRBV18 to TRBJ2-3, with D hard to call. The sample consisted of memory CD4+ T cells sorted from blood. The subset: CD45RA-negative fraction. In DNA form, the CDR3 reads TGTGCCAGCTCACCACCCATAGATACGCAGTATTTT. It codes for CASSPPIDTQYF. Supplemented by reference TRBV18 and TRBJ2-3, the full variable domain reads NAGVMQNPRHLVRRRGQEARLRCSPMKGHSHVYWYRQLPEEGLKFMVYLQKENIIDESGMPKERFSAEFPKEGPSILRIQQVVRGDSAAYFCASSPPIDTQYFGPGTRLTVL.